This T cell receptor beta chain was profiled in a study of T cells in Graves' hyperthyroidism and ophthalmopathy. Fresh peripheral blood, around 9.3 ml, was the source of the PBMCs. RNA transcripts gave rise to amplified TCR beta CDR3 regions. HTBI primers were employed in a first-round RT-PCR of the TCR CDR3. TCRdb analysed the multiplex PCR reads with MiXCR anew, one entry per CDR3 protein. The table records 490,000 or so distinct CDR3 sequences, approximately 16% of them present only once. What was sequenced was blood. The receptor's source is a woman aged 30 to 39 with Graves' ophthalmopathy.

The CDR3 protein is CASSSMSGRGTHEQYF. CDR3 sequence (DNA): TGTGCCAGCAGCTCCATGAGCGGGAGGGGGACCCACGAGCAGTACTTC. The chain has TRBV5-6 and TRBJ2-7, with TRBD2 identical over 10 bases. CDR1 and CDR2 (germline): SGHDT, YYEEEE. This CDR3 comprises 16 residues. Losses at the gene ends were 3 bases for V and 5 bases for J; bases not matched to a gene: 11.